A single sample gave rise to the 5 T cell receptor beta chains below, sequenced in a study of tumor and adjacent non-tumor tissue in lung cancer (dated by TCRdb to the late 2010s). RNA was isolated from bulk, unsorted tissue, and RNA quality was assessed with a NanoDrop ND-1000 and an Agilent 2100. Distant non-tumor tissue taken more than 3 cm from the tumor edge was used as the normal lung sample. The method behind the library was multiplex PCR. Data came from an Illumina HiSeq 2500. TCRbeta libraries were constructed through three rounds of nested PCR with primers (Table S4) according to protocols modified from ARM-PCR. TCRdb reworked the public reads: Q25 trimming with fastp, MiXCR clone assembly, productive beta chains retained. Identical CDR3 proteins give one entry, which carries the most common genes and DNA. In this sample the table shows about 67,000 distinct CDR3 sequences, around 82% of which occur a single time. Of the sample, around 43% is held by the ten largest clones.

Sequences were obtained from distant non-tumor lung tissue. The receptors come from a man in his 60s with non-small cell lung cancer.

A word on this clonotype: One end of the junction varies from germline; a read error may be responsible. V gene TRBV13 combines with J gene TRBJ2-1, with a possible D match to TRBD2 (5 bases). CDR3 length equals 14 residues. The germline V gene encodes CDR1 PRHDT and CDR2 FYEKMQ (reference sequence). The CDR3 loop reads CSSSLGGVIDEQFF. The DNA of the CDR3 is TGTTCCAGTAGCTTAGGAGGCGTAATAGATGAGCAGTTCTTC. Supplemented by reference TRBV13 and TRBJ2-1, the full variable domain reads AAGVIQSPRHLIKEKRETATLKCYPIPRHDTVYWYQQGPGQDPQFLISFYEKMQSDKGSIPDRFSAQQFSDYHSELNMSSLELGDSALYFCSSSLGGVIDEQFFGPGTRLTVL.

Concerning this clonotype itself: A much more abundant neighbour one base away suggests this may be a read error. V usage is TRBV5-1 and J usage is TRBJ2-7, with a possible D match to TRBD1 (6 bases). Trimming shortened V by 1 base and J by 2 bases, and 13 bases separated the two germline ends. The CDR3 is 15 residues long. Germline V gene data show CDR1 as SGHRS and CDR2 as YFSETQ. The CDR3: CASSLTGDNPYEQYF. In nucleotides, the CDR3 is TGCGCCAGCAGCTTGACCGGGGACAACCCCTACGAGCAGTACTTC.

The V call is TRBV5-6, the J call TRBJ1-2; D ambiguous. The CDR3 is 14 amino acids. V lost 1 base to trimming and J lost 10 bases, with 17 bases between them. CDR1 is SGHDT and CDR2 is YYEEEE in the germline V gene. The CDR3 loop reads CASSLWTSSCDYTF. The CDR3 coding sequence is TGTGCCAGCAGCTTGTGGACCTCTTCGTGCGACTACACCTTC.

This clonotype was seen just once. The CDR3 sequence: CSVDDRGTIYEQYF. In DNA, the CDR3 is TGCAGCGTTGACGATAGAGGGACTATTTACGAGCAGTACTTC. The chain employs TRBV29-1 and TRBJ2-7; 7 positions agree with TRBD2. The CDR3 totals 14 residues. V shed 3 bases and J 4 bases; nucleotides not matched to a gene: 9. Germline assignment: CDR1 SQVTM and CDR2 ANQGSEA.

A remark on this clonotype: Sequence at one end of the junction differs from germline and may be a read error. The V gene is TRBV10-1, the J gene TRBJ2-6, with 7 bases identical to TRBD1. CDR1 is WNHNN, CDR2 SYGVQD, per germline (reference sequence). The length of the CDR3 is 16 residues. Here the CDR3 reads CASSPGQSGGANPPTF. CDR3 nucleotide sequence: TGCGCCAGCAGTCCGGGACAGTCAGGTGGGGCCAACCCCCCGACCTTC.